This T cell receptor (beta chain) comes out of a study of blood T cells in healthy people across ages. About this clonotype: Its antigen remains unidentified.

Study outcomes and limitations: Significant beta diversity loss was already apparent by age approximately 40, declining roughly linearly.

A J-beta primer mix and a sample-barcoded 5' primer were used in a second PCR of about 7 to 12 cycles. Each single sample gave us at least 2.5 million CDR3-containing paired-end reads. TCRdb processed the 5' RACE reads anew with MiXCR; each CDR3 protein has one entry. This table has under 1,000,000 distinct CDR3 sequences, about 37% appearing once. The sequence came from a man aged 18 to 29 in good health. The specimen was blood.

CDR3 coding DNA: TGCGCCAGCAGCTTGGGGGCCGGGCTTAACAATGAGCAGTTCTTC. Protein product: CASSLGAGLNNEQFF. This rearrangement joins TRBV5-1 to TRBJ2-1; D is unclear. The germline V gene has CDR1 SGHRS and CDR2 YFSETQ. This CDR3 is 15 amino acids long. Trimming removed 0 bases from V and 5 bases from J, with 12 bases in between.